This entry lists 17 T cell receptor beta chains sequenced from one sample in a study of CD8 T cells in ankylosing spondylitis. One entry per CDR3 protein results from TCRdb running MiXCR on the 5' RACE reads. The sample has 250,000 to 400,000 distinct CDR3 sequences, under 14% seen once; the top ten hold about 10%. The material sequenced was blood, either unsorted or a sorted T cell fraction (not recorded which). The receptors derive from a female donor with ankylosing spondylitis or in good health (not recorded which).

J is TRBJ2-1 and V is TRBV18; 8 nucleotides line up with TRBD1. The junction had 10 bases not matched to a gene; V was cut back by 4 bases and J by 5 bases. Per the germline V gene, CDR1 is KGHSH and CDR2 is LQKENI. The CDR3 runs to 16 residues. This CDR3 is CASSRPDRGEDNEQFF. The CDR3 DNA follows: TGTGCCAGCTCACGACCCGACAGGGGAGAAGACAATGAGCAGTTCTTC.

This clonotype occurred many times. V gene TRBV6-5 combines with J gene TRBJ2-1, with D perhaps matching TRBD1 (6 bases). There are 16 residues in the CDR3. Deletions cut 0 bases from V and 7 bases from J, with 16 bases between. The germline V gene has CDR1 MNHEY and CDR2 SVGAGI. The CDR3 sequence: CASSYSETGQRNEQFF. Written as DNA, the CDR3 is TGTGCCAGCAGTTACTCGGAGACAGGTCAGAGAAATGAGCAGTTCTTC.

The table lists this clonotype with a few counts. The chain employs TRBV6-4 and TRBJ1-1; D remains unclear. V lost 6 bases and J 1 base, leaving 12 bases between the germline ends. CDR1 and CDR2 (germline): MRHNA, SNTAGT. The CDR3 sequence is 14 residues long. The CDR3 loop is CASRPNFANTEAFF. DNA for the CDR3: TGTGCCAGCAGACCGAACTTCGCGAACACTGAAGCTTTCTTT.

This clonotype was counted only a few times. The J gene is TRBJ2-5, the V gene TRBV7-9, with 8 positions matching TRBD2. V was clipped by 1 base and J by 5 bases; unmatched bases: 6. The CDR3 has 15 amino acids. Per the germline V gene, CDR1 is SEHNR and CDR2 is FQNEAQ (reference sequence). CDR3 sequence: CASSLDSGSGETQYF. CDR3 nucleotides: TGTGCCAGCAGCTTAGACAGCGGGAGTGGGGAGACCCAGTACTTC.

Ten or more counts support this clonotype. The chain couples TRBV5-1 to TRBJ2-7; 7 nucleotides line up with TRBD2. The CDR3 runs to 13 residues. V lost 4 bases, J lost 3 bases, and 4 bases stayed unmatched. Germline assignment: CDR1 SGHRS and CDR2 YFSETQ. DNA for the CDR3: TGCGCCAGCAGCCGGGGGGTTTACTACGAGCAGTACTTC. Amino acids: CASSRGVYYEQYF. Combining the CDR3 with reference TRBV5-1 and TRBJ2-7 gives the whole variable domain KAGVTQTPRYLIKTRGQQVTLSCSPISGHRSVSWYQQTPGQGLQFLFEYFSETQRNKGNFPGRFSGRQFSNSRSEMNVSTLELGDSALYLCASSRGVYYEQYFGPGTRLTVT.

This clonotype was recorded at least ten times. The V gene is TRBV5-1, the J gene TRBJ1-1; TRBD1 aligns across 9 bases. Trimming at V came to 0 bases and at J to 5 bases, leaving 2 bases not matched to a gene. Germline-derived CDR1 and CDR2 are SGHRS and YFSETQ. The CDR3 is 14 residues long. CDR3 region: CASSLDRGPTEAFF. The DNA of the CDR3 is TGCGCCAGCAGCTTGGACAGGGGGCCGACTGAAGCTTTCTTT.

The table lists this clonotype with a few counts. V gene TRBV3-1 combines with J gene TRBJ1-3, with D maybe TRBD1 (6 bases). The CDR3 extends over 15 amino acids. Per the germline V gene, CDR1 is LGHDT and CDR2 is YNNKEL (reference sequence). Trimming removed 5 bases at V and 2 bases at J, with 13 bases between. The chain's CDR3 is CASSVTRQAGNTIYF. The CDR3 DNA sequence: TGTGCCAGCAGCGTGACCCGACAGGCTGGAAACACCATATATTTT.

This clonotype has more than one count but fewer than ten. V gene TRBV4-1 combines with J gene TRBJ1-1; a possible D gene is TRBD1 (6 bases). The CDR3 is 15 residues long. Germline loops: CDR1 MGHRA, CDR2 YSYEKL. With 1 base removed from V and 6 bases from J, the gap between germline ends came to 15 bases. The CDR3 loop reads CASSQVQGGDPEAFF. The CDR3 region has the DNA TGCGCCAGCAGCCAAGTACAGGGAGGAGACCCTGAAGCTTTCTTT.

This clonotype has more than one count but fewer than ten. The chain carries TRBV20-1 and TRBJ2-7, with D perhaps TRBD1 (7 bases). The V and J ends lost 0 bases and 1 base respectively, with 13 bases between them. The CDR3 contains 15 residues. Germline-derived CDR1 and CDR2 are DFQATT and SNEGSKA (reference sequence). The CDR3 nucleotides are TGCAGTGCTAGAGATTTGACAGGGAGGTCCTACGAGCAGTACTTC. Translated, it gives CSARDLTGRSYEQYF.

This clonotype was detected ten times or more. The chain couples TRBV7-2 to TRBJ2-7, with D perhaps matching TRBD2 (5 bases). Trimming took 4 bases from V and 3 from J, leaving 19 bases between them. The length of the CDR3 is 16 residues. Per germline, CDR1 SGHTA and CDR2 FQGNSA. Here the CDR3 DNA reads TGTGCCAGCAGCTCCGGATCGTTTTTCGGGGTCTACGAGCAGTACTTC. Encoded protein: CASSSGSFFGVYEQYF.

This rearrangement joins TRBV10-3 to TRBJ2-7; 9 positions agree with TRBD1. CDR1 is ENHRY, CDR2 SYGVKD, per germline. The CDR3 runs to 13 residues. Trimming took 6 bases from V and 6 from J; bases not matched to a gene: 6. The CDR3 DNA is TGTGCCATCAGCGGGGACAGGGTGGGCGAGCAGTACTTC. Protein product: CAISGDRVGEQYF.

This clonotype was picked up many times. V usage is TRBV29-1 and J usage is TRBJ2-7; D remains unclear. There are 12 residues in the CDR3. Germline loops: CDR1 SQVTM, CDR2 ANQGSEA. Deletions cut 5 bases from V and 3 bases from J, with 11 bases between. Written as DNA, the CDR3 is TGCAGCGTTCTCGCAGCAAGCTACGAGCAGTACTTC. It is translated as CSVLAASYEQYF.

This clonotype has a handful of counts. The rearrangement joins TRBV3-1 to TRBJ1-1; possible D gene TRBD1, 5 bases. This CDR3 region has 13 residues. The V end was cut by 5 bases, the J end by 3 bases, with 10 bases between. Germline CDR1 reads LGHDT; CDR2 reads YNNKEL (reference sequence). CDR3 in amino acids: CASSARGDTEAFF. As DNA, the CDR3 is TGTGCCAGCAGCGCTCGGGGGGACACTGAAGCTTTCTTT. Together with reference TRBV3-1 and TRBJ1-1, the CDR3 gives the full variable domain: DTAVSQTPKYLVTQMGNDKSIKCEQNLGHDTMYWYKQDSKKFLKIMFSYNNKELIINETVPNRFSPKSPDKAHLNLHINSLELGDSAVYFCASSARGDTEAFFGQGTRLTVV.

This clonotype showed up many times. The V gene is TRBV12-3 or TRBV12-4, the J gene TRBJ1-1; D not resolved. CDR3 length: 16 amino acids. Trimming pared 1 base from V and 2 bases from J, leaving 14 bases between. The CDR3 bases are TGTGCCAGCAGTTTAGGGTCGGCCCTACGAAACACTGAAGCTTTCTTT. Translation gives CASSLGSALRNTEAFF.

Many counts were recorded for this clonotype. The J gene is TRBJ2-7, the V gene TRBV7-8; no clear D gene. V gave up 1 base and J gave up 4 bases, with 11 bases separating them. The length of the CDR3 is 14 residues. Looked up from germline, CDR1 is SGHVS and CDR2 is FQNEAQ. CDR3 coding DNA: TGTGCCAGCAGCTTAGTGGGGAAAGTTTACGAGCAGTACTTC. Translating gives CASSLVGKVYEQYF.

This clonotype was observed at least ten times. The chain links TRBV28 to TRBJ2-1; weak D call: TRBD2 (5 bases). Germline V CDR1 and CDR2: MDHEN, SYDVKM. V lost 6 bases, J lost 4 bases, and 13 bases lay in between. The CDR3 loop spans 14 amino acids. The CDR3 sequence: CASSYPGEYNEQFF. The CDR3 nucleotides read TGTGCCAGCAGCTACCCCGGGGAGTACAATGAGCAGTTCTTC.

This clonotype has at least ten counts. Here the CDR3 DNA reads TGCGCCAGCAGCCAAGCCGGGGACAGCGGCTATGGCTACACCTTC. Amino acid sequence: CASSQAGDSGYGYTF. J is TRBJ1-2 and V is TRBV4-1; 7 bases match TRBD1. V was pared by 1 base and J by 4 bases, with 6 bases of the junction left unmatched. Germline V CDR1 and CDR2: MGHRA, YSYEKL. This CDR3 contains 15 residues.